The present T cell receptor beta chain was sequenced within a study of Ad26.COV2.S vaccination and SARS-CoV-2 variants. Produced via immunoSEQ multiplex PCR; TCRdb's table is partial and in-frame only. This sample carries roughly 700,000 clones, about 89% of them seen once, and the ten largest clones take roughly 1.5%. The CDR3 runs to 15 residues. V lost 3 bases to trimming and J lost 4 bases; unmatched junction nucleotides: 6. CDR1 is LGHDT, CDR2 YNNKEL, per germline (reference sequence). Study-wide points: Vaccine and placebo groups showed comparable non-spike TCR breadth.

Treatment reported: 19 received Ad26.COV2.S at low or high dose, single or two shots; 5 received placebo; per-sample allocation not given. Samples analyzed were those drawn on day 63 after the first vaccine or placebo injection. Concerning this clone itself: The antigen remains unidentified.

The sequence was obtained from a person aged 18-65 years who received the Ad26.COV2.S COVID-19 vaccine or a placebo. This chain uses TRBV3-1 (or the pseudogene TRBV3-2) with TRBJ2-7, with 10 bases that match TRBD2. Sequencing used peripheral blood, obtained in a trial of Ad26.COV2.S vaccine versus placebo. CDR3 sequence: CASSQPGTSAYEQYF. The CDR3 coding sequence is TGTGCCAGCAGCCAGCCCGGGACTAGCGCGTACGAGCAGTACTTC.